This entry lists 7 T cell receptor beta chains sequenced from one sample in a study of identical twins. In TCRdb, the 5' RACE reads were re-called with MiXCR into one record per CDR3 protein. The sample lists about 240,000 distinct CDR3 sequences, 10% occurring once. The sequencing input was memory T cells sorted from blood. The receptors were gathered from a man aged 50-59 years in good health.

In this sample, this clonotype turned up many times. The chain uses TRBV27 and TRBJ2-1, with TRBD2 identical over 8 bases. CDR3 length equals 17 residues. V lost 1 base, J lost 3 bases, and 8 bases stayed unmatched. Germline V lookup: CDR1 MNHEY, CDR2 SMNVEV (reference sequence). CDR3 residues: CASSLFRGGPLYNEQFF. CDR3 sequence (DNA): TGTGCCAGCAGTTTATTTCGGGGGGGGCCTCTCTACAATGAGCAGTTCTTC.

This clonotype was detected a few times. The chain links TRBV9 to TRBJ2-1, with D hard to call. V was shortened by 3 bases and J by 5 bases, with 6 bases between the two germline ends. The CDR3 is 12 residues long. CDR1 and CDR2 from the germline V gene are SGDLS and YYNGEE. CDR3 loop: CASSATDNEQFF. In nucleotides, the CDR3 is TGTGCCAGCAGCGCAACAGACAATGAGCAGTTCTTC.

This clonotype occurred many times. The chain links TRBV5-1 to TRBJ2-2, with D perhaps assigned TRBD1 or TRBD2 (5 bases each). The CDR3 is 16 amino acids. Trimming removed 0 bases at V and 4 bases at J, with 13 bases between. The germline CDR1 and CDR2 sequences are SGHRS and YFSETQ. In DNA, the CDR3 is TGCGCCAGCAGCTTGGAGGGACGGACGACCACCGGGGAGCTGTTTTTT. Protein product: CASSLEGRTTTGELFF.

At least ten counts were recorded for this clonotype. The J gene is TRBJ2-7, the V gene TRBV12-3 or TRBV12-4; the D gene is possibly TRBD2 (5 bases). This CDR3 is 15 amino acids long. V lost 5 bases and J 3 bases, leaving 17 bases between the germline ends. CDR3 protein: CASSGGPLGSYEQYF. In nucleotides, the CDR3 is TGTGCCAGCAGTGGCGGGCCACTGGGGAGCTACGAGCAGTACTTC.

This clonotype appeared a few times. The V gene is TRBV2, the J gene TRBJ2-7; 9 bases are shared with TRBD1. CDR3 length: 14 amino acids. The J segment lost 5 bases and the V segment lost 4 bases, leaving 6 bases of the junction unmatched. Germline-derived CDR1 and CDR2 are SNHLY and FYNNEI. CDR3 coding DNA: TGTGCCAGCAGTGTAGACAGGGGGATCGACGAGCAGTACTTC. Translation gives CASSVDRGIDEQYF.

This chain joins TRBV11-1 and TRBJ2-1, with 9 positions matching TRBD1. CDR3 length: 16 amino acids. The germline V gene encodes CDR1 SGHAT and CDR2 FQDESV (reference sequence). The trim removed 5 bases at V and 6 bases at J, leaving 11 bases unmatched. For the CDR3, the DNA is TGTGCCAGCAGCCCAACAGACAGGGGGTCGTTCAATGAGCAGTTCTTC. Translation: CASSPTDRGSFNEQFF.

The V gene is TRBV20-1, the J gene TRBJ2-5, with D possibly being TRBD1 or TRBD2 (7 bases each). CDR3 length: 14 amino acids. Germline loops: CDR1 DFQATT, CDR2 SNEGSKA (reference sequence). Trimming pared 3 bases from V and 4 bases from J, leaving 15 bases between. CDR3 sequence: CSARQGGRGETQYF. DNA of the CDR3: TGCAGTGCTAGGCAGGGGGGGAGGGGAGAGACCCAGTACTTC.